This TCR beta chain was found in a study of early T cells in non-severe SARS-CoV-2 infection. Study-wide results and caveats: VDJdb matches were skewed toward anti-spike CD8 T cell responses.

In the library, individual cDNA molecules carried attached unique molecular identifiers. TCRdb reanalysed the 5' RACE reads using MiXCR and keeps one entry per CDR3 protein. The table has tens of thousands of distinct CDR3 sequences, 14% to 15% seen once. Trimming shortened V by 4 bases and J by 6 bases, and 12 bases separated the two germline ends. Germline CDR1 SQVTM, CDR2 ANQGSEA. The CDR3 is 13 residues long. A few counts support this clonotype. Its target is not known. The sequence was collected from an adult who was a healthcare worker with PCR-confirmed SARS-CoV-2 infection or an uninfected control (not recorded which). The sequenced material came from whole blood. V gene TRBV29-1 combines with J gene TRBJ2-2; D assignment may be TRBD1 or TRBD2 (5 bases each). The CDR3 DNA follows: TGCAGCGTTGGGGGAGTGACAGCCGGGGAGCTGTTTTTT. It translates to CSVGGVTAGELFF.